This TCR beta chain was sequenced during a study of early T cells in non-severe SARS-CoV-2 infection. Study details: The input, bulk RNA from unsorted whole blood, was sequenced, and chains were unpaired. Study-wide results and caveats: Missing private and CD4 specificities, VDJdb matching favored anti-spike CD8 responses.

In the case of this clonotype: Its target is not known.

Germline V gives CDR1 MGHRA, CDR2 YSYEKL. The CDR3 has 17 residues. The V end was cut by 3 bases, the J end by 0 bases, with 15 bases between. Individual cDNA molecules carried attached unique molecular identifiers. A single record per CDR3 protein comes from TCRdb applying MiXCR to the 5' RACE reads. The sample comprises tens of thousands of distinct CDR3 sequences, more than 10% of which are singletons, and 1% to 1.5% rests with the top ten. The TCR comes from an adult who was a healthcare worker with PCR-confirmed SARS-CoV-2 infection or an uninfected control (not recorded which). The donor label of this sample is uncertain. The J gene is TRBJ2-4, the V gene TRBV4-1; D may be TRBD2 (6 bases). Source: whole blood, taken at baseline. The CDR3 loop is CASSQSSAGLAKNIQYF. Here the CDR3 DNA reads TGCGCCAGCAGCCAGTCTAGCGCGGGGCTAGCCAAAAACATTCAGTACTTC.